This T cell receptor beta chain came from a study of blood T cell repertoires in COVID-19. Across the whole study: Sites across the United States, Italy and Spain contributed samples from acute and convalescent COVID-19.

V was pared by 5 bases and J by 0 bases, with 10 bases between. CDR3 size: 14 residues. Germline V gene sequence: CDR1 MNHEY, CDR2 SVGEGT. Sequencing was performed with immunoSEQ multiplex PCR; in TCRdb, only in-frame clones are kept and a portion is missing. The top ten hold about 5% of the sample, which has roughly 68,000 clones, about nine tenths seen once. The sequencing sample was made of peripheral blood. The chain combines TRBV6-2 or TRBV6-3 with TRBJ1-1; TRBD1 might be the D (5 bases). This TCR was recovered from a human donor in a cohort sampled during active COVID-19. In DNA form, the CDR3 reads TGTGCCAGCAGTAGCCTCAGGGTGAACACTGAAGCTTTCTTT. It specifies CASSSLRVNTEAFF.